One TCR beta chain is described in this entry. What it recognizes is unknown. This entry is derived from a study of siplizumab effects on memory and regulatory T cells. Profiled with immunoSEQ multiplex PCR; TCRdb holds only in-frame clones, not every one. The sample has some 100,000 clones; approximately 93% are singletons. Findings and caveats of the study: Siplizumab caused a significant drop in alloreactive sequences traceable to unstimulated CD4+ memory cells. Apparently key alloresponse contributors, naive T cells also seemed more diverse than memory cells.

V lost 6 bases, J lost 0 bases, and 5 bases lay in between. This CDR3 is built from 12 residues. Germline CDR1 reads SNHLY; CDR2 reads FYNNEI. The chain combines TRBV2 with TRBJ1-2; D is unclear. The receptor comes from a human donor in good health. The sample consisted of CD8+ T cells sorted from blood. The CDR3 here is CASRGANYGYTF. CDR3 nucleotides: TGTGCCAGCAGAGGAGCTAACTATGGCTACACCTTC. The full variable domain, with the rest looked up from reference TRBV2 and TRBJ1-2, is EPEVTQTPSHQVTQMGQEVILRCVPISNHLYFYWYRQILGQKVEFLVSFYNNEISEKSEIFDDQFSVERPDGSNFTLKIRSTKLEDSAMYFCASRGANYGYTFGSGTRLTVV.